These T cell receptor beta chains were read from a single sample in a study of post-analysis software for immune sequencing data. TCRdb re-derived calls from the PCR reads in MiXCR, one entry per CDR3 protein. Of about 180,000 distinct CDR3 sequences in the sample, 30% were seen once. The sample taken for sequencing was blood. These receptor sequences come from a girl aged 5-17 years with multiple sclerosis. Both conserved end residues are part of each CDR3. D genes are given only for firm matches. Clone size is given for some rows only: seen once, a few or many times, or a class if the clone is expanded.

j_gene: TRBJ1-1; d_gene: -; abundance: -; v_gene: TRBV12-3/TRBV12-4; CDR3aa: CASSWSVLGTEAFF; CDR3nt: TGTGCCAGCAGTTGGTCGGTGCTTGGGACTGAAGCTTTCTTT
j_gene: TRBJ2-6; d_gene: -; abundance: many; v_gene: TRBV20-1; CDR3aa: CSASGRSSGANVLTF; CDR3nt: TGCAGTGCTAGTGGCCGGAGCTCTGGGGCCAACGTCCTGACTTTC
j_gene: TRBJ2-5; d_gene: -; abundance: -; v_gene: TRBV20-1; CDR3aa: CSARETGLGTQYF; CDR3nt: TGCAGTGCTAGGGAGACAGGCCTAGGGACCCAGTACTTC
j_gene: TRBJ2-1; d_gene: TRBD2; abundance: -; v_gene: TRBV7-7; CDR3aa: CASSLGSSGISYNEQFF; CDR3nt: TGTGCTAGCAGCTTAGGTTCTAGCGGGATTTCCTACAATGAGCAGTTCTTC
j_gene: TRBJ1-6; d_gene: -; abundance: few; v_gene: TRBV28; CDR3aa: CASTKQGSPLHF; CDR3nt: TGTGCCAGCACCAAACAGGGCTCACCCCTCCACTTT
j_gene: TRBJ2-3; d_gene: -; abundance: -; v_gene: TRBV4-1; CDR3aa: CASSQARTGGTDTQYF; CDR3nt: TGCGCCAGCAGCCAAGCCCGGACTGGCGGGACAGATACGCAGTATTTT
j_gene: TRBJ2-5; d_gene: -; abundance: -; v_gene: TRBV30; CDR3aa: CAWSGDWTQETQYF; CDR3nt: TGTGCCTGGAGTGGGGACTGGACCCAAGAGACCCAGTACTTC
j_gene: TRBJ1-1; d_gene: -; abundance: -; v_gene: TRBV7-9; CDR3aa: CASSFETKTGRMNTEAFF; CDR3nt: TGTGCCAGCAGCTTTGAAACGAAAACAGGGCGCATGAACACTGAAGCTTTCTTT
j_gene: TRBJ2-6; d_gene: -; abundance: many; v_gene: TRBV10-3; CDR3aa: CAISESTSSGANVLTF; CDR3nt: TGTGCCATCAGTGAGTCGACGAGCTCTGGGGCCAACGTCCTGACTTTC
j_gene: TRBJ2-7; d_gene: TRBD1; abundance: few; v_gene: TRBV2; CDR3aa: CASMGQGRGEAQYF; CDR3nt: TGTGCCAGCATGGGACAGGGAAGGGGAGAGGCCCAGTACTTC
j_gene: TRBJ2-1; d_gene: TRBD1; abundance: -; v_gene: TRBV5-8; CDR3aa: CANSREMGQYYNEQFF; CDR3nt: TGTGCCAACAGCCGGGAAATGGGACAGTACTACAATGAGCAGTTCTTC
j_gene: TRBJ2-7; d_gene: -; abundance: many; v_gene: TRBV5-1; CDR3aa: CASSSRSLGSYYEQYF; CDR3nt: TGCGCCAGCAGCAGCCGGTCCCTTGGGAGCTACTACGAGCAGTACTTC
j_gene: TRBJ1-3; d_gene: -; abundance: -; v_gene: TRBV7-9; CDR3aa: CASSFRAGEIRGNTIYF; CDR3nt: TGTGCCAGCAGCTTCCGAGCGGGAGAGATAAGGGGAAACACCATATATTTT
j_gene: TRBJ2-3; d_gene: -; abundance: -; v_gene: TRBV29-1; CDR3aa: CSVGESHIGTQYF; CDR3nt: TGCAGCGTTGGGGAGTCTCATATTGGTACGCAGTATTTT
j_gene: TRBJ1-5; d_gene: -; abundance: -; v_gene: TRBV4-1; CDR3aa: CASSQDFAQPQHF; CDR3nt: TGCGCCAGCAGCCAAGACTTTGCCCAGCCCCAGCATTTT
j_gene: TRBJ2-7; d_gene: -; abundance: many; v_gene: TRBV15; CDR3aa: CATSRGADYEQYF; CDR3nt: TGTGCCACCAGCAGAGGAGCGGACTACGAGCAGTACTTC
j_gene: TRBJ2-1; d_gene: TRBD2; abundance: -; v_gene: TRBV2; CDR3aa: CASTQGLAGGGEQFF; CDR3nt: TGTGCCAGCACCCAAGGACTAGCGGGAGGGGGCGAGCAGTTCTTC
j_gene: TRBJ2-1; d_gene: TRBD2; abundance: few; v_gene: TRBV6-2/TRBV6-3; CDR3aa: CASSRTGTSGITSYNEQFF; CDR3nt: TGTGCCAGCAGTAGAACCGGGACTAGCGGGATCACCTCCTACAATGAGCAGTTCTTC
j_gene: TRBJ2-1; d_gene: -; abundance: many; v_gene: TRBV20-1; CDR3aa: CSACRDPRAVNEQFF; CDR3nt: TGCAGTGCGTGCAGGGACCCCCGGGCGGTCAATGAGCAGTTCTTC
j_gene: TRBJ1-2; d_gene: -; abundance: few; v_gene: TRBV4-1; CDR3aa: CASSQGEGAGRGYTF; CDR3nt: TGCGCCAGCAGCCAAGGAGAAGGGGCGGGACGTGGCTACACCTTC
j_gene: TRBJ1-5; d_gene: -; abundance: many; v_gene: TRBV20-1; CDR3aa: CSAPAQGGNQPQHF; CDR3nt: TGCAGTGCTCCCGCACAGGGCGGCAATCAGCCCCAGCATTTT
j_gene: TRBJ2-3; d_gene: TRBD2; abundance: many; v_gene: TRBV5-1; CDR3aa: CASMTAGEPSDTQYF; CDR3nt: TGCGCCAGCATGACGGCGGGAGAACCTTCGGATACGCAGTATTTT
j_gene: TRBJ1-1; d_gene: -; abundance: -; v_gene: TRBV7-9; CDR3aa: CASSLSERYTEAFF; CDR3nt: TGTGCCAGCAGCTTATCAGAGAGATACACTGAAGCTTTCTTT
j_gene: TRBJ2-5; d_gene: -; abundance: -; v_gene: TRBV20-1; CDR3aa: CSALPQLETQYF; CDR3nt: TGCAGTGCCTTACCCCAGTTGGAGACCCAGTACTTC
j_gene: TRBJ2-3; d_gene: -; abundance: few; v_gene: TRBV20-1; CDR3aa: CSVRRDTQYF; CDR3nt: TGCAGTGTCAGGAGGGATACGCAGTATTTT
j_gene: TRBJ2-5; d_gene: TRBD2; abundance: many; v_gene: TRBV2; CDR3aa: CASSRTRRETQYF; CDR3nt: TGTGCCAGCAGTAGGACTAGGAGGGAGACCCAGTACTTC